This T cell receptor beta chain was recovered during a study of prognosis after radiotherapy for stage I lung cancer. Regarding the study as a whole: The number of unique TCR clones went down after stereotactic body radiation therapy, with a median of approximately 9,100 versus 7,200.

With 0 bases removed from V and 2 bases from J, the gap between germline ends came to 14 bases. CDR3 length: 17 residues. Germline loops: CDR1 LGHDT, CDR2 YNNKEL (reference sequence). This clonotype was detected ten times or more. What it binds is not known. Genomic DNA yielded TCR beta CDR3, amplified by two-round multiplex PCR. Primers (each specific to one TRBV or TRBJ gene) were used in first-round PCR. MiXCR was run by TCRdb on the multiplex PCR reads, yielding one entry per CDR3 protein. The table shows around 30,000 distinct CDR3 sequences, with about a third occurring only once. This sample comprised PBMCs, obtained before or after stereotactic body radiation therapy (not recorded which). This receptor was taken from a donor over 45 with non-small cell lung cancer. The chain joins TRBV3-1 to TRBJ2-1; D gene unclear. For the CDR3, the DNA is TGTGCCAGCAGCCAAGACCGTGCCCCAGGCGCCTACAATGAGCAGTTCTTC. Its translation is CASSQDRAPGAYNEQFF.